A single sample is the source of the 20 T cell receptor beta chains below, sequenced in a study of identical twins. A single record per CDR3 protein comes from TCRdb applying MiXCR to the 5' RACE reads. The table includes approximately 590,000 distinct CDR3 sequences, 7.5% to 10% detected once. This sample also appeared in a second study, on yellow fever vaccine responses in identical twins.

Specimen: PBMCs. Every receptor here comes from a woman aged 18-35 years in good health.

The J gene is TRBJ2-5, the V gene TRBV5-1, with D unclear. The CDR3 is made up of 14 amino acids. Germline V gene lookup returns CDR1 SGHRS and CDR2 YFSETQ. V lost 2 bases, J lost 0 bases, and 8 bases lay in between. Here the CDR3 reads CASSFPGDQETQYF. The DNA for the CDR3 is TGCGCCAGCAGCTTTCCTGGGGACCAAGAGACCCAGTACTTC.

There are a few counts of this clonotype. The chain links TRBV29-1 to TRBJ2-2, with D tentatively TRBD1 or TRBD2 (6 bases each). V shed 3 bases and J shed 2 bases, with 13 bases lying between them. Germline CDR1 and CDR2: SQVTM and ANQGSEA. The CDR3 runs 15 residues. The CDR3 sequence is CSVERGDPNTGELFF. CDR3 DNA sequence: TGCAGCGTTGAGAGGGGGGACCCTAACACCGGGGAGCTGTTTTTT.

This clonotype turned up a few times. This chain joins TRBV7-9 and TRBJ2-3, with unresolved D. Trimming removed 4 bases from V and 0 bases from J, with 8 bases in between. Germline V gene sequence: CDR1 SEHNR, CDR2 FQNEAQ (reference sequence). This CDR3 contains 14 residues. CDR3: CASSSPQSTDTQYF. The CDR3 nucleotides read TGTGCCAGCAGCTCTCCACAGAGCACAGATACGCAGTATTTT.

This clonotype was seen many times. The gene calls are TRBV12-3 or TRBV12-4 and TRBJ2-1; 10 bases fit TRBD2. The CDR3 consists of 17 residues. After removal of 7 bases from V and 2 bases from J, the junction contained 11 bases not matched to a gene. CDR3 DNA sequence: TGTGCCAGCAATTCGATGAAACTAGCGGGAACCTACAATGAGCAGTTCTTC. This encodes CASNSMKLAGTYNEQFF.

CDR3 bases: TGTGCCAGCAGTCACCGGACTAGCGGACCATTGGATACGCAGTATTTT. Translating it yields CASSHRTSGPLDTQYF. The gene calls are TRBV12-3 or TRBV12-4 and TRBJ2-3; 10 positions agree with TRBD2. V was pared by 5 bases and J by 6 bases, with 11 bases of the junction left unmatched. The CDR3 has 16 residues.

The sample holds a few counts of this clonotype. The V gene is TRBV6-5, the J gene TRBJ2-2; D remains unclear. CDR1 and CDR2 (germline): MNHEY, SVGAGI. The CDR3 is 16 amino acids. Trimming shortened V by 2 bases and J by 6 bases, and 16 bases separated the two germline ends. The CDR3 sequence: CASSYVGVGVPGELFF. The CDR3 DNA reads TGTGCCAGCAGTTACGTGGGCGTAGGAGTCCCCGGGGAGCTGTTTTTT.

V and J are TRBV11-2 and TRBJ2-1; 11 nucleotides match TRBD2. The CDR3 is made up of 15 amino acids. The germline gives CDR1 SGHAT, CDR2 FQNNGV. J gave up 12 bases and V 6 bases, and 13 bases lay outside the gene matches. The CDR3 DNA sequence: TGTGCCAGCAGGCCTGTTAGCGGGGGGGCGGTTGGGCAGTTCTTC. It specifies CASRPVSGGAVGQFF.

The sample holds many counts of this clonotype. This rearrangement joins TRBV7-9 to TRBJ2-1; D gene uncertain. The V end lost 5 bases, the J end lost 7 bases, and 9 bases lay between the germline ends. The CDR3 runs to 12 residues. CDR1 SEHNR and CDR2 FQNEAQ come from the germline V gene (reference sequence). The CDR3 nucleotides read TGTGCCAGCAGCGACATTGGGAATGAGCAGTTCTTC. It yields the protein CASSDIGNEQFF. The entire variable domain, with the rest obtained from reference TRBV7-9 and TRBJ2-1, is as follows: DTGVSQNPRHKITKRGQNVTFRCDPISEHNRLYWYRQTLGQGPEFLTYFQNEAQLEKSRLLSDRFSAERPKGSFSTLEIQRTEQGDSAMYLCASSDIGNEQFFGPGTRLTVL.

This clonotype turned up a few times. The chain has TRBV12-3 or TRBV12-4 and TRBJ2-5; D is possibly TRBD1 (6 bases). V shed 5 bases and J shed 5 bases, with 12 bases lying between them. CDR3 size: 13 residues. In DNA form, the CDR3 reads TGTGCCAGCAGTCCAGGGGAGTCGGAGACCCAGTACTTC. It translates to CASSPGESETQYF.

This clonotype occurred many times. The chain combines TRBV7-2 with TRBJ1-4, with 7 bases identical to TRBD1. CDR1 is SGHTA, CDR2 FQGNSA, per germline. This CDR3 contains 13 residues. V was clipped by 1 base and J by 10 bases; unmatched bases: 3. The CDR3 spells CASSLGGTAKLFF. The CDR3 region has the DNA TGTGCCAGCAGCTTAGGAGGGACAGCAAAACTGTTTTTT.

The sample holds many counts of this clonotype. V and J are TRBV3-1 and TRBJ2-5; D uncertain. Germline V lookup: CDR1 LGHDT, CDR2 YNNKEL (reference sequence). Trimming cost V 0 bases and J 0 bases, with 8 bases left between them. The CDR3 consists of 15 residues. The CDR3 spells CASSQDHRYQETQYF. The DNA for the CDR3 is TGTGCCAGCAGCCAAGACCACCGCTACCAAGAGACCCAGTACTTC.

The chain links TRBV4-1 to TRBJ1-2; possible D gene TRBD1, 5 bases. V lost 4 bases and J lost 2, with 17 bases in between. The CDR3 consists of 16 residues. Germline values: CDR1 MGHRA, CDR2 YSYEKL. CDR3 nucleotides: TGCGCCAGCAGCCCCCTGGCGGGGGTCCTAAACTATGGCTACACCTTC. Translated: CASSPLAGVLNYGYTF.

In its sample, this clonotype was seen a few times. The chain links TRBV5-1 to TRBJ2-7, with D hard to call. Trimming took 4 bases from V and 2 from J, leaving 13 bases between them. This CDR3 spans 14 amino acids. Germline values: CDR1 SGHRS, CDR2 YFSETQ. CDR3 nucleotide sequence: TGCGCCAGCAGCCCAGTGGACGGACCCTACGAGCAGTACTTC. It codes for CASSPVDGPYEQYF.

The chain uses TRBV7-2 and TRBJ2-7, with TRBD2 matching over 9 bases. The germline gives CDR1 SGHTA, CDR2 FQGNSA. The ends lost 5 bases at V and 2 bases at J; junction bases unmatched: 13. The CDR3 sequence is 17 residues long. CDR3 in DNA: TGTGCCAGCAGCCTTAAGCGGGGGGCCGTCGGGCCCTACGAGCAGTACTTC. It codes for CASSLKRGAVGPYEQYF.

This clonotype has ten or more counts. The chain carries TRBV5-6 and TRBJ2-5; 7 positions agree with TRBD2. CDR3 length: 15 residues. Losses at the gene ends were 1 base for V and 4 bases for J; bases not matched to a gene: 7. CDR1 and CDR2 from the germline V gene are SGHDT and YYEEEE. The CDR3 DNA reads as TGTGCCAGCAGCTTGAGGCGGGGGACGGGAGAGACCCAGTACTTC. It encodes CASSLRRGTGETQYF. The whole variable domain, remainder taken from reference TRBV5-6 and TRBJ2-5, is DAGVTQSPTHLIKTRGQQVTLRCSPKSGHDTVSWYQQALGQGPQFIFQYYEEEERQRGNFPDRFSGHQFPNYSSELNVNALLLGDSALYLCASSLRRGTGETQYFGPGTRLLVL.

V gene TRBV20-1 combines with J gene TRBJ1-1; D uncertain. The germline V gene encodes CDR1 DFQATT and CDR2 SNEGSKA (reference sequence). V was shortened by 6 bases and J by 2 bases, with 10 bases between the two germline ends. The CDR3 runs to 12 residues. The CDR3 loop reads CSAQWGNTEAFF. The CDR3 DNA reads as TGCAGTGCCCAGTGGGGAAACACTGAAGCTTTCTTT.

This clonotype has a count of ten or more. The chain combines TRBV12-3 or TRBV12-4 with TRBJ2-3; D is unclear. With 3 bases removed from V and 6 bases from J, the gap between germline ends came to 10 bases. This CDR3 spans 13 amino acids. The CDR3 is CASSLLAADTQYF. The CDR3 DNA follows: TGTGCCAGCAGTTTGTTGGCTGCTGATACGCAGTATTTT.

This clonotype was counted at least ten times. V usage is TRBV12-3 or TRBV12-4 and J usage is TRBJ2-5; D gene uncertain. The V end was cut by 6 bases, the J end by 0 bases, with 14 bases between. The CDR3 runs 15 residues. The CDR3 loop reads CASSLDGVYQETQYF. CDR3 nucleotide sequence: TGTGCCAGCAGCCTGGACGGAGTGTACCAAGAGACCCAGTACTTC.

This clonotype was recorded many times. The chain carries TRBV2 and TRBJ1-6; D perhaps matches TRBD1 (6 bases). CDR3 size: 14 residues. Trimming removed 2 bases from V and 6 bases from J, with 8 bases in between. CDR1 SNHLY and CDR2 FYNNEI come from the germline V gene. The CDR3 reads CASSETGTNSPLHF. The CDR3 nucleotides are TGTGCCAGCAGTGAAACAGGGACTAATTCACCCCTCCACTTT.

This clonotype was detected a few times. V is TRBV29-1 and J is TRBJ2-5, with TRBD1 matching 8 bases. Germline CDR1 reads SQVTM; CDR2 reads ANQGSEA. J gave up 0 bases and V 3 bases, and 3 bases lay outside the gene matches. CDR3 length: 14 residues. CDR3 protein: CSVEDREYQETQYF. The CDR3 coding sequence is TGCAGCGTTGAGGACAGGGAATACCAAGAGACCCAGTACTTC.